A single sample gave rise to the 5 T cell receptor beta chains below, sequenced in a study of naive and memory T cell subsets listed by TCRdb under 2017. Preparation of the library involved UMI-ligation and nested PCR. The data were produced on an Illumina MiSeq. The beta constant-region primer consisted of an equimolar mixture of two oligonucleotides that together covered TRBC1 and TRBC2. TCRdb trimmed public reads at Q25 via fastp, called clones via MiXCR and kept in-frame beta chains. Every distinct CDR3 protein forms one entry, paired with its most common genes and DNA. The table for this sample lists around 40,000 distinct CDR3 sequences; 13% of them were counted only once. Of the sample, roughly a fifth is held by the ten largest clones. The source material was effector memory CD4+ T cells from blood. The cell subset or site tag for this specimen amounts to: effector memory, CD45RA- CD27-. Every receptor here comes from a human donor in good health.

The chain couples TRBV5-1 to TRBJ1-2; D not resolved. Germline assignment: CDR1 SGHRS and CDR2 YFSETQ. This CDR3 comprises 13 residues. V was pared by 0 bases and J by 1 base, with 4 bases between. CDR3 sequence (DNA): TGCGCCAGCAGCTTGGACGTTAACTATGGCTACACCTTC. Protein: CASSLDVNYGYTF.

This clonotype came up a few times. The J gene is TRBJ2-3, the V gene TRBV29-1; D not resolved. CDR1 is SQVTM and CDR2 is ANQGSEA in the germline V gene. V lost 1 base and J lost 0, with 11 bases in between. The length of the CDR3 is 15 residues. The CDR3 loop is CSVEGGVDSTDTQYF. CDR3 DNA sequence: TGCAGCGTTGAAGGTGGGGTCGATAGCACAGATACGCAGTATTTT.

This clonotype rates as medium-sized. V is TRBV5-1 and J is TRBJ1-2; D possibly corresponds to TRBD1 (5 bases). The ends were cut back, 0 bases at V and 6 bases at J, with 18 bases in the middle. The CDR3 is 16 residues long. CDR1 SGHRS and CDR2 YFSETQ come from the germline V gene. CDR3 DNA sequence: TGCGCCAGCAGCTTGGACGTAGGGGCGTATACTGATGGCTACACCTTC. Translated, it gives CASSLDVGAYTDGYTF. Supplemented by reference TRBV5-1 and TRBJ1-2, the full variable domain reads KAGVTQTPRYLIKTRGQQVTLSCSPISGHRSVSWYQQTPGQGLQFLFEYFSETQRNKGNFPGRFSGRQFSNSRSEMNVSTLELGDSALYLCASSLDVGAYTDGYTFGSGTRLTVV.

This clonotype has a handful of counts. The chain couples TRBV27 to TRBJ2-1; D could derive from TRBD1 or TRBD2 (5 bases each). CDR1 is MNHEY, CDR2 SMNVEV, per germline (reference sequence). CDR3 size: 15 residues. V lost 6 bases to trimming and J lost 8 bases, with 20 bases between them. The chain's CDR3 is CASRTDRAETDEQFF. The CDR3 DNA follows: TGTGCCAGCAGGACAGACCGAGCGGAGACGGATGAGCAGTTCTTC.

This clonotype was detected a few times. The chain joins TRBV28 to TRBJ2-7; no definite D call. In germline, CDR1 is MDHEN, CDR2 SYDVKM. Trimming removed 3 bases from V and 3 bases from J, with 18 bases in between. The CDR3 has 16 residues. CDR3 residues: CASSFFRWGYGYEQYF. The CDR3 DNA reads TGTGCCAGCAGTTTCTTCCGGTGGGGTTATGGCTACGAGCAGTACTTC.